Described below is a single TCR beta chain sequence and its context. This sample was taken from a study of chemoradiotherapy in HPV16-positive cancers. The assay was immunoSEQ multiplex PCR, and TCRdb's table has in-frame clones only and misses some. The table lists 8,000 to 9,000 clones, 70% to 90% of them singletons, with approximately 3.4% in the top ten. The V end lost 0 bases, the J end lost 8 bases, and 14 bases lay between the germline ends. The germline V gene encodes CDR1 SGHRS and CDR2 YFSETQ. The CDR3 consists of 14 residues. The chain is built from TRBV5-1 and TRBJ1-2, with D possibly being TRBD1 (5 bases). This receptor was obtained from a human donor with HPV-associated anogenital cancer. The sample was blood, taken from a patient who underwent chemoradiotherapy. CDR3 in amino acids: CASSLDVGPGGYTF. In DNA, the CDR3 is TGCGCCAGCAGCTTGGATGTGGGGCCGGGGGGCTACACCTTC.